This T cell receptor beta chain emerged from a study of liver allograft versus peripheral blood T cells. The wider study: Transplanted livers and recipients' peripheral blood had their T cell receptor repertoires compared.

Study-level findings and limits: Intragraft T cell receptor repertoires of liver allografts were reportedly distinct from those in peripheral blood.

V lost 1 base, J lost 4 bases, and 10 bases lay in between. In germline, CDR1 is MNHNS, CDR2 SASEGT. CDR3 length: 14 amino acids. As to this clonotype: Its antigen is as yet unknown.

One entry per CDR3 protein results from TCRdb running MiXCR on the reads. There are approximately 1,200 distinct CDR3 sequences in the sample; around 15% occur only once, and less than 25% lies in the top ten. V is TRBV6-1 and J is TRBJ1-1, with D perhaps TRBD1 (5 bases). The TCR sequence derives from a human patient who had a liver transplant. Some T cells may possibly be graft donor cells. As DNA, the CDR3 is TGTGCCAGCAGTGAAGGGGGGGATATCACTGAAGCTTTCTTT. Protein sequence: CASSEGGDITEAFF.